A single sample is the source of the 32 T cell receptor beta chains below, sequenced in a study of radiation and T cells in renal cell carcinoma. This table comes from immunoSEQ multiplex PCR, and its TCRdb copy is limited to in-frame clones, with some not included. This table holds 45,000 or so clones, roughly 80% found once. Time point: baseline pretreatment blood. Treatment described: 15 Gy SBRT to primary tumor, nephrectomy 4 weeks later. Material: blood, obtained from a patient whose treatment included radiotherapy and nephrectomy. These receptor sequences come from a woman between 65 and 79 years old with renal cell carcinoma.

The V call is TRBV5-6, the J call TRBJ2-6; D is possibly TRBD1 (6 bases). The ends were cut back, 4 bases at V and 2 bases at J, with 13 bases in the middle. The CDR3 has 16 residues. Germline V gene data show CDR1 as SGHDT and CDR2 as YYEEEE. The CDR3 region is CASSPSYRAGANVLTF. The DNA for the CDR3 is TGTGCCAGCAGCCCCTCCTACAGGGCTGGGGCCAACGTCCTGACTTTC.

CDR3 coding DNA: TGTGCCAGCAGTTACTCGATCAGAAACTATGGCTACACCTTC. Amino acid sequence: CASSYSIRNYGYTF. J is TRBJ1-2 and V is TRBV6-5; D is unresolved. The CDR3 sequence is 14 residues long. From germline, CDR1 is MNHEY and CDR2 SVGAGI. The V end was cut by 0 bases, the J end by 2 bases, with 7 bases between.

DNA for the CDR3: TGTGCCAGCTCACCGGGGACAGCGAACACCGGGGAGCTGTTTTTT. Translation: CASSPGTANTGELFF. The gene calls are TRBV18 and TRBJ2-2; TRBD1 matches at 7 bases. This CDR3 is built from 15 residues. Trimming took 3 bases from V and 0 from J; bases not matched to a gene: 1. Germline V gene data show CDR1 as KGHSH and CDR2 as LQKENI.

This sequence joins TRBV7-9 and TRBJ2-4; 9 positions match TRBD1. V lost 10 bases and J lost 0; bases outside the gene matches: 13. The CDR3 is 17 amino acids. Germline V gene data show CDR1 as SEHNR and CDR2 as FQNEAQ (reference sequence). CDR3 nucleotides: TGTGCCATCGCCGGGACAGGGCTATCACGAGCCAAAAACATTCAGTACTTC. As protein: CAIAGTGLSRAKNIQYF. Full variable domain (missing parts from reference TRBV7-9 and TRBJ2-4): DTGVSQNPRHKITKRGQNVTFRCDPISEHNRLYWYRQTLGQGPEFLTYFQNEAQLEKSRLLSDRFSAERPKGSFSTLEIQRTEQGDSAMYLCAIAGTGLSRAKNIQYFGAGTRLSVL.

The chain recombines TRBV28 with TRBJ1-4; the D gene is possibly TRBD1 (6 bases). Trimming stripped 10 bases from V and 5 bases from J, with 11 bases between. The CDR3 totals 12 residues. The V gene's germline CDR1 is MDHEN and CDR2 SYDVKM. The CDR3 loop is CAITDRNEKLFF. In DNA form, the CDR3 reads TGTGCCATCACCGACAGGAATGAAAAACTGTTTTTT.

The chain combines TRBV9 with TRBJ1-5, with TRBD1 matching over 9 bases. Germline CDR1 and CDR2: SGDLS and YYNGEE. With 0 bases clipped from V and 6 bases from J, the junction kept 4 bases outside the gene matches. The CDR3 consists of 15 residues. The CDR3 spells CASSVGGQGSQPQHF. As DNA, the CDR3 is TGTGCCAGCAGCGTAGGGGGACAGGGCAGTCAGCCCCAGCATTTT.

This sequence joins TRBV5-1 and TRBJ1-2; TRBD1 aligns across 9 bases. Germline CDR1 is SGHRS and CDR2 is YFSETQ. This CDR3 comprises 15 residues. V trimming: 4 bases; J trimming: 4 bases; junction bases outside the gene matches: 8. CDR3 protein: CASSPDPGQGYGYTF. The DNA of the CDR3 is TGCGCCAGCAGCCCCGACCCGGGACAGGGCTATGGCTACACCTTC.

This clone was seen more than once but under ten times. The genes are TRBV27 and TRBJ1-1, with TRBD1 matching over 8 bases. V shed 5 bases and J 7 bases; nucleotides not matched to a gene: 3. Germline V gene data show CDR1 as MNHEY and CDR2 as SMNVEV (reference sequence). CDR3 size: 12 residues. CDR3 in amino acids: CASSLDRGEAFF. In DNA form, the CDR3 reads TGTGCCAGCAGTCTCGACAGGGGTGAAGCTTTCTTT.

This rearrangement joins TRBV19 to TRBJ2-5, with a weak D call TRBD2 (5 bases). V dropped 6 bases and J dropped 9 bases, with 26 bases sitting between them. This CDR3 region has 16 residues. Germline-derived CDR1 and CDR2 are LNHDA and SQIVND (reference sequence). Written as DNA, the CDR3 is TGTGCCAGTAGGCCCTCACCTGAGGGTAAGGGCGAGCCCCAGTACTTC. This encodes CASRPSPEGKGEPQYF.

The chain combines TRBV4-3 with TRBJ2-7; 14 bases align to TRBD2. The CDR3 sequence is 15 residues long. Per the germline V gene, CDR1 is LGHNA and CDR2 is YSLEER. The V and J ends lost 4 bases and 4 bases, in that order; junction bases with no gene match: 3. CDR3 sequence reads: CASSRLAGGEYEQYF. In nucleotides, the CDR3 is TGCGCCAGCAGCCGACTAGCGGGAGGGGAATACGAGCAGTACTTC.

The chain combines TRBV18 with TRBJ2-5; D unresolved. The CDR3 has 18 amino acids. V shed 0 bases and J shed 1 base, with 18 bases lying between them. Looked up from germline, CDR1 is KGHSH and CDR2 is LQKENI. CDR3 in DNA: TGTGCCAGCTCACCACCGTTCGAGAGCGTGGGGTTCCAAGAGACCCAGTACTTC. It codes for CASSPPFESVGFQETQYF.

V and J are TRBV15 and TRBJ2-7; a possible D gene is TRBD2 (5 bases). Germline values: CDR1 LNHNV, CDR2 YYDKDF (reference sequence). The CDR3 has 18 residues. Trimming removed 1 base from V and 0 bases from J, with 19 bases in between. CDR3 sequence: CATSRVSPTRDLSYEQYF. The CDR3 nucleotides are TGTGCCACCAGCAGAGTTTCACCGACTCGGGATCTCTCCTACGAGCAGTACTTC.

The J gene is TRBJ1-4, the V gene TRBV5-6; D not resolved. The CDR3 spans 13 residues. Germline V gene sequence: CDR1 SGHDT, CDR2 YYEEEE. V was cut by 2 bases and J by 6 bases, with 8 bases left in between. CDR3 bases: TGTGCCAGCAGCTTTTGGCACCATGAAAAACTGTTTTTT. Translated, it gives CASSFWHHEKLFF. Based on the CDR3 plus reference TRBV5-6 and TRBJ1-4, the full variable domain is DAGVTQSPTHLIKTRGQQVTLRCSPKSGHDTVSWYQQALGQGPQFIFQYYEEEERQRGNFPDRFSGHQFPNYSSELNVNALLLGDSALYLCASSFWHHEKLFFGSGTQLSVL.

This clone was seen only once. The rearrangement links TRBV19 to TRBJ2-7; 13 bases align to TRBD2. Unmatched junction bases numbered 5, after V lost 4 bases and J lost 2 bases. Germline V gene lookup returns CDR1 LNHDA and CDR2 SQIVND (reference sequence). This CDR3 region has 16 residues. In DNA form, the CDR3 reads TGTGCCAGTAGTACCGGGACTAGCGGGGTCGCCTACGAGCAGTACTTC. This sequence encodes CASSTGTSGVAYEQYF.

The chain employs TRBV19 and TRBJ1-1; tentatively, D is TRBD1 (6 bases). Trimming shortened V by 7 bases and J by 1 base, and 16 bases separated the two germline ends. This CDR3 comprises 15 residues. Germline loops: CDR1 LNHDA, CDR2 SQIVND (reference sequence). CDR3 sequence (DNA): TGTGCCAGTAACGGCAGGGGAGGAAGGAACACTGAAGCTTTCTTT. Protein sequence: CASNGRGGRNTEAFF.

The chain employs TRBV14 and TRBJ2-7; D uncertain. The germline gives CDR1 SGHDN, CDR2 FVKESK. V was clipped by 1 base and J by 2 bases, with 12 bases between them. CDR3 length equals 15 residues. For the CDR3, the DNA is TGTGCCAGCAGCCAAGGATATCAGGCAGCCTACGAGCAGTACTTC. It encodes CASSQGYQAAYEQYF.

This sequence joins TRBV5-1 and TRBJ2-5, with D perhaps assigned TRBD1 or TRBD2 (7 bases each). Germline values: CDR1 SGHRS, CDR2 YFSETQ. The CDR3 has 15 residues. V dropped 0 bases and J dropped 4 bases, with 13 bases sitting between them. The CDR3 region has the DNA TGCGCCAGCAGCTTGGTCGACAGGGAGGGAGAGACCCAGTACTTC. It codes for CASSLVDREGETQYF.

CDR3 protein: CASSVIEGTGELFF. In nucleotides, the CDR3 is TGTGCCAGCAGCGTCATAGAAGGCACCGGGGAGCTGTTTTTT. The V call is TRBV9, the J call TRBJ2-2; D not resolved. With 2 bases removed from V and 4 bases from J, the gap between germline ends came to 9 bases. Germline CDR1 reads SGDLS; CDR2 reads YYNGEE. This CDR3 has 14 amino acids.

The V and J genes are TRBV5-8 and TRBJ2-7; D gene unclear. V lost 0 bases to trimming and J lost 3 bases, with 7 bases between them. Germline V gene data show CDR1 as SGHTS and CDR2 as YDEGEE. The CDR3 runs to 13 residues. The CDR3 nucleotides read TGTGCCAGCAGCTTGGGGTCTATCTACGAGCAGTACTTC. Translating it yields CASSLGSIYEQYF.

This chain joins TRBV11-3 and TRBJ2-1; TRBD2 matches 7 bases. The CDR3 loop spans 15 amino acids. J was trimmed by 2 bases and V by 5 bases; bases with no gene match: 6. Germline loops: CDR1 SGHNT, CDR2 YENEEA. CDR3 DNA sequence: TGTGCCAGCAGCCCCGACGCGGGAGCCTACAATGAGCAGTTCTTC. Residues: CASSPDAGAYNEQFF. The variable domain in full, with the rest retrieved from reference TRBV11-3 and TRBJ2-1, is EAGVVQSPRYKIIEKKQPVAFWCNPISGHNTLYWYLQNLGQGPELLIRYENEEAVDDSQLPKDRFSAERLKGVDSTLKIQPAELGDSAVYLCASSPDAGAYNEQFFGPGTRLTVL.

CDR3 amino acids: CSVGNRGLTDTQYF. The CDR3 DNA sequence: TGCAGCGTTGGAAACAGGGGTCTCACAGATACGCAGTATTTT. The V gene is TRBV29-1, the J gene TRBJ2-3; 7 bases fit TRBD1. The CDR3 loop spans 14 amino acids. Germline V CDR1 and CDR2: SQVTM, ANQGSEA. The junction had 6 bases not matched to a gene; V was cut back by 4 bases and J by 2 bases.

On this clone itself: One end of the junction is discordant with germline, which a read error may explain. The chain recombines TRBV6-4 with TRBJ1-1; D call uncertain. Germline CDR1 is MRHNA and CDR2 is SNTAGT. This CDR3 contains 10 residues. The CDR3 DNA reads as TGTGCCAGCAGTGACCCCGGGCGAGTCTTT. It codes for CASSDPGRVF.

The chain recombines TRBV5-1 with TRBJ1-2; 11 bases match TRBD1. The CDR3 has 15 amino acids. The V gene end was trimmed by 3 bases and the J gene end by 7 bases; junction bases not matched to a gene: 8. Germline loops: CDR1 SGHRS, CDR2 YFSETQ. Here the CDR3 reads CASSSDPGTGGGYTF. DNA for the CDR3: TGCGCCAGCAGCTCAGACCCCGGGACAGGGGGTGGCTACACCTTC.

This clone was seen once. The rearrangement joins TRBV7-8 to TRBJ1-5; tentative D call: TRBD1 (5 bases). Germline values: CDR1 SGHVS, CDR2 FQNEAQ. This CDR3 comprises 14 residues. V lost 6 bases and J lost 2, with 11 bases in between. The CDR3 DNA is TGTGCCAGCAGTGGGGGTACGGGCAATCAGCCCCAGCATTTT. This translates into CASSGGTGNQPQHF.

V is TRBV2 and J is TRBJ1-4; D call uncertain. Trimming left V 7 bases short and J 8 bases short, with 14 bases between. CDR3 length: 13 amino acids. Germline loops: CDR1 SNHLY, CDR2 FYNNEI. CDR3 in DNA: TGTGCCAGCACCCGGGGAGGGAGCGAAAAACTGTTTTTT. Its protein product is CASTRGGSEKLFF.

The gene calls are TRBV7-2 and TRBJ2-7; 7 nucleotides align to TRBD2. The CDR3 consists of 14 residues. The J segment lost 0 bases and the V segment lost 6 bases, leaving 5 bases of the junction unmatched. In germline, CDR1 is SGHTA, CDR2 FQGNSA. CDR3: CASSFSGPSYEQYF. CDR3 nucleotides: TGTGCCAGCAGTTTTAGCGGGCCCTCCTACGAGCAGTACTTC.

About this clone: The CDR3 does not close with the conserved phenylalanine or tryptophan, likely indicating a read error. It is unclear where the CDR3 begins or ends on the DNA, so no DNA is shown, and the CDR3 is as TCRdb lists it. This chain joins TRBV21-1 and TRBJ1-4; TRBD1, the table's D call, lacks a check against the DNA. TRBV21-1 is a known pseudogene. The CDR3 totals 8 residues, both ends included. This CDR3 is CASSPGPR.

V is TRBV7-2 and J is TRBJ2-4, with 7 bases matching TRBD1. Germline CDR1 is SGHTA and CDR2 is FQGNSA. Losses at the gene ends were 3 bases for V and 7 bases for J; bases not matched to a gene: 6. This CDR3 has 14 residues. CDR3 amino acids: CASSFTTGTNIQYF. The CDR3 DNA follows: TGTGCCAGCAGCTTCACGACAGGGACGAACATTCAGTACTTC.

The rearrangement links TRBV18 to TRBJ1-3, with a possible D match to TRBD1 (6 bases). The CDR3 runs 15 residues. V was pared by 5 bases and J by 2 bases, with 13 bases between. Germline CDR1 and CDR2: KGHSH and LQKENI. CDR3 sequence: CASSSGAHAGNTIYF. CDR3 bases: TGTGCCAGCTCATCAGGGGCTCACGCTGGAAACACCATATATTTT.

The chain combines TRBV7-8 with TRBJ1-1; no reliable D call. Germline CDR1 SGHVS, CDR2 FQNEAQ. There are 13 residues in the CDR3. With 4 bases removed from V and 2 bases from J, the gap between germline ends came to 8 bases. For the CDR3, the DNA is TGTGCCAGCAGCTATAGTCCCAACACTGAAGCTTTCTTT. This gives the protein CASSYSPNTEAFF. The variable domain in full, completed from reference TRBV7-8 and TRBJ1-1, reads GAGVSQSPRYKVAKRGQDVALRCDPISGHVSLFWYQQALGQGPEFLTYFQNEAQLDKSGLPSDRFFAERPEGSVSTLKIQRTQQEDSAVYLCASSYSPNTEAFFGQGTRLTVV.

This clone has only one observation. This sequence joins TRBV6-5 and TRBJ2-3, with 8 bases identical to TRBD1. V shed 4 bases and J 3 bases; nucleotides not matched to a gene: 6. Looked up from germline, CDR1 is MNHEY and CDR2 is SVGAGI. CDR3 length: 15 amino acids. CDR3: CASSLGRGLTDTQYF. The DNA of the CDR3 is TGTGCCAGCAGTTTGGGCAGGGGGCTTACAGATACGCAGTATTTT.

The V call is TRBV4-3, the J call TRBJ2-3, with 7 nucleotides matching TRBD1. Germline values: CDR1 LGHNA, CDR2 YSLEER. J lost 6 bases, V lost 0 bases, and 9 bases had no gene match. This CDR3 contains 16 residues. CDR3 loop: CASSQDYYIQGDTQYF. Here the CDR3 DNA reads TGCGCCAGCAGCCAAGATTACTACATACAGGGGGATACGCAGTATTTT.